This T cell receptor beta chain was captured in a study of blood T cell repertoires in COVID-19. Overall study context: The analysed material was cDNA or gDNA that came from T cells, B-cell-depleted T cells, or PBMCs.

V lost 3 bases to trimming and J lost 3 bases, with 12 bases between them. The CDR3 is 15 amino acids. Germline V gene sequence: CDR1 SGDLS, CDR2 YYNGEE. Sequencing was performed with immunoSEQ multiplex PCR; in TCRdb, only in-frame clones are kept and a portion is missing. The sample records 150,000 to 200,000 clones, around 82% being singletons. Sequences were obtained from peripheral blood. The TCR originated in a man in his sixties with active or convalescent COVID-19. The chain links TRBV9 to TRBJ2-2; tentatively, D is TRBD1 (6 bases). As DNA, the CDR3 is TGTGCCAGCAGCGGATACAGGGCCGACACCGGGGAGCTGTTTTTT. This codes for CASSGYRADTGELFF. The complete variable domain, with remaining parts taken from reference TRBV9 and TRBJ2-2, reads DSGVTQTPKHLITATGQRVTLRCSPRSGDLSVYWYQQSLDQGLQFLIQYYNGEERAKGNILERFSAQQFPDLHSELNLSSLELGDSALYFCASSGYRADTGELFFGEGSRLTVL.